The rows below give T cell receptor beta chains drawn from one sample of a study of long-term antiretroviral therapy in people with HIV. The data were produced by immunoSEQ multiplex PCR, yet TCRdb's version contains in-frame clones alone and is incomplete. The sample contains tens of thousands of clones, almost 85% of which appear only once. Material: unsorted PBMCs, obtained 1.1 years before starting antiretroviral therapy. Receptor source: a woman aged 25-40 years with HIV. The CDR3 runs from the conserved cysteine through the conserved F or W. A D gene is named only where the DNA matches it firmly. The size entry is marked missing in some rows and otherwise reads once, few, many or a size class.

cdr3_length | j_call | d_call | clone_size | v_call | cdr3_aa | cdr3_nt
12 | TRBJ1-2 | - | - | TRBV11-2 | CASSLIREGYTF | TGTGCCAGCAGCTTAATCCGGGAGGGCTACACCTTC
12 | TRBJ1-1 | - | once | TRBV6-6 | CASSYAGPEAFF | TGTGCCAGCAGTTATGCAGGGCCTGAAGCTTTCTTT
13 | TRBJ1-2 | - | - | TRBV28 | CASTPPQRDGYTF | TGTGCCAGCACTCCCCCACAGCGCGATGGCTACACCTTC
14 | TRBJ2-2 | - | - | TRBV6-9 | CASSYSGDAGELFF | TGTGCCAGCAGTTATTCGGGTGACGCCGGGGAGCTGTTTTTT
14 | TRBJ2-5 | - | - | TRBV7-7 | CASSLDTGSKTQYF | TGTGCCAGCAGCTTAGATACAGGGTCAAAGACCCAGTACTTC
16 | TRBJ2-5 | - | - | TRBV12-5 | CASGFIGQGPQETQYF | TGTGCTAGTGGTTTTATAGGGCAGGGACCTCAAGAGACCCAGTACTTC
16 | TRBJ1-1 | TRBD1 | - | TRBV4-2 | CASSLPKGTGATEAFF | TGTGCCAGCAGCCTCCCAAAGGGGACAGGGGCCACTGAAGCTTTCTTT
16 | TRBJ1-5 | - | - | TRBV6-1 | CASSVSRVAGNQPQHF | TGTGCCAGCAGTGTATCCAGGGTAGCGGGCAATCAGCCCCAGCATTTT
18 | TRBJ2-1 | - | - | TRBV6-1 | CASSEAMSLPGPNNEQFF | TGTGCCAGCAGTGAAGCGATGTCGCTTCCGGGACCCAACAATGAGCAGTTCTTC
17 | TRBJ2-1 | - | - | TRBV4-1 | CASSQDSPGLLSNEQFF | TGCGCCAGCAGCCAAGATAGCCCTGGACTCCTGAGCAATGAGCAGTTCTTC
13 | TRBJ2-3 | - | - | TRBV6-5 | CASKRGLADTQYF | TGTGCCAGCAAACGGGGGCTCGCAGATACGCAGTATTTT
15 | TRBJ1-2 | - | - | TRBV9 | CASSQTPPTSYGYTF | TGTGCCAGCAGCCAGACTCCCCCGACCAGCTATGGCTACACCTTC
13 | TRBJ2-2 | - | - | TRBV6-1 | CASSEEKLLGLFF | TGTGCCAGCAGTGAAGAAAAGCTATTGGGACTGTTTTTT
14 | TRBJ2-2 | - | - | TRBV7-6 | CARWYISNTGELFF | TGTGCCAGGTGGTACATATCGAACACCGGGGAGCTGTTTTTT
14 | TRBJ2-7 | - | - | TRBV6-7 | CASDTGALSYEQYF | TGTGCCAGCGATACTGGGGCACTTTCCTACGAGCAGTACTTC
14 | TRBJ1-4 | TRBD1 | - | TRBV30 | CAWSDGTANEKLFF | TGTGCCTGGAGTGACGGGACAGCTAATGAAAAACTGTTTTTT
13 | TRBJ1-1 | TRBD1 | - | TRBV4-2 | CASSRDIDRGAFF | TGTGCCAGCAGCCGTGATATAGACAGGGGAGCTTTCTTT
15 | TRBJ2-3 | - | - | TRBV4-1 | CASSQEGLPADTQYF | TGCGCCAGCAGCCAAGAGGGCCTCCCGGCCGATACGCAGTATTTT
15 | TRBJ1-6 | - | - | TRBV30 | CAWSQIGGYNSPLHF | TGTGCCTGGAGTCAAATTGGGGGATACAATTCACCCCTCCACTTT
15 | TRBJ1-6 | - | - | TRBV30 | CAWSTRGVGRSPLHF | TGTGCCTGGAGTACTCGGGGCGTTGGTCGTTCACCCCTCCACTTT
17 | TRBJ1-5 | TRBD1 | few | TRBV2 | CASSVRFDRGPAQPQHF | TGTGCCAGCAGTGTTCGTTTCGACAGGGGGCCCGCTCAGCCCCAGCATTTT
17 | TRBJ1-5 | TRBD1 | - | TRBV6-1 | CASSEREQGAGNQPQHF | TGTGCCAGCAGTGAAAGGGAGCAGGGGGCTGGCAATCAGCCCCAGCATTTT
11 | TRBJ2-7 | - | - | TRBV29-1 | CSVEDRDRQYF | TGCAGCGTTGAAGATCGGGACCGGCAGTACTTC
15 | TRBJ1-2 | TRBD1 | - | TRBV28 | CASSKDRVGDYGYTF | TGTGCCAGCAGCAAGGACAGGGTGGGGGACTATGGCTACACCTTC
15 | TRBJ1-2 | - | medium-sized | TRBV25-1 | CASSPETWLNYGYTF | TGTGCCAGCAGTCCCGAGACATGGCTAAACTATGGCTACACCTTC
15 | TRBJ1-1 | - | - | TRBV11-2 | CASRSWAGQFTEAFF | TGTGCCAGCAGATCCTGGGCAGGTCAGTTCACTGAAGCTTTCTTT
11 | TRBJ2-1 | - | - | TRBV20-1 | CSARAHNEQFF | TGCAGTGCTAGAGCCCACAATGAGCAGTTCTTC
17 | TRBJ1-1 | TRBD1 | - | TRBV6-1 | CASSEVGWDRVGTEAFF | TGTGCCAGCAGTGAAGTGGGCTGGGACAGGGTGGGCACTGAAGCTTTCTTT
15 | TRBJ2-1 | TRBD2 | - | TRBV6-1 | CASSEALRGDNEQFF | TGTGCCAGCAGTGAAGCTCTGCGGGGGGACAATGAGCAGTTCTTC
15 | TRBJ2-1 | TRBD2 | - | TRBV5-6 | CASSFGTSGYNEQFF | TGTGCCAGCAGCTTCGGGACTAGCGGATACAATGAGCAGTTCTTC
15 | TRBJ1-6 | - | few | TRBV5-1 | CASSFQQIGNSPLHF | TGCGCCAGCAGCTTTCAACAAATTGGCAATTCACCCCTCCACTTT
13 | TRBJ1-2 | - | few | TRBV19 | CASSSQGVYGYTF | TGTGCCAGTAGCTCCCAGGGCGTGTATGGCTACACCTTC
15 | TRBJ1-2 | - | - | TRBV7-9 | CASSRPEDGNYGYTF | TGTGCCAGCAGCCGGCCGGAGGACGGAAACTATGGCTACACCTTC
12 | TRBJ2-3 | - | - | TRBV7-2 | CASGEVPDTQYF | TGTGCCAGCGGGGAGGTCCCAGATACGCAGTATTTT
16 | TRBJ1-2 | TRBD1 | few | TRBV19 | CASRSNPGQGSYGYTF | TGTGCCAGTAGGTCCAATCCGGGACAGGGATCCTATGGCTACACCTTC
13 | TRBJ1-2 | - | - | TRBV9 | CASKTPGTHGYTF | TGTGCCAGTAAAACCCCGGGCACCCATGGCTACACCTTC
15 | TRBJ2-1 | - | - | TRBV6-5 | CASSYSTRSKAEQFF | TGTGCCAGCAGTTACTCGACGAGATCCAAAGCTGAGCAGTTCTTC
14 | TRBJ1-1 | - | once | TRBV5-5 | CASRLGRLNTEAFF | TGTGCCAGCAGACTTGGACGACTTAACACTGAAGCTTTCTTT
14 | TRBJ1-6 | - | - | TRBV11-2 | CASSLFQSFRPLHF | TGTGCCAGCAGCTTATTTCAGAGCTTTAGGCCCCTCCACTTT
14 | TRBJ2-1 | TRBD1 | - | TRBV5-6 | CASSPGQVTNEQFF | TGTGCCAGCAGCCCCGGACAGGTAACAAATGAGCAGTTCTTC
19 | TRBJ2-1 | TRBD1 | - | TRBV12-5 | CASGLWDRVPRWVVSEQFF | TGTGCTAGTGGTTTATGGGACAGGGTCCCAAGGTGGGTTGTTAGTGAGCAGTTCTTC
15 | TRBJ1-2 | - | - | TRBV6-5 | CASSYSIWDQKGYTF | TGTGCCAGCAGTTACTCGATCTGGGATCAGAAAGGCTACACCTTC
18 | TRBJ2-3 | - | - | TRBV12-5 | CASGLVGRRGVGTDTQYF | TGTGCTAGTGGTTTGGTAGGGCGCAGGGGGGTAGGCACAGATACGCAGTATTTT
13 | TRBJ1-5 | TRBD1 | once | TRBV10-2 | CASRGQDNQPQHF | TGCGCCAGCAGGGGACAGGACAATCAGCCCCAGCATTTT